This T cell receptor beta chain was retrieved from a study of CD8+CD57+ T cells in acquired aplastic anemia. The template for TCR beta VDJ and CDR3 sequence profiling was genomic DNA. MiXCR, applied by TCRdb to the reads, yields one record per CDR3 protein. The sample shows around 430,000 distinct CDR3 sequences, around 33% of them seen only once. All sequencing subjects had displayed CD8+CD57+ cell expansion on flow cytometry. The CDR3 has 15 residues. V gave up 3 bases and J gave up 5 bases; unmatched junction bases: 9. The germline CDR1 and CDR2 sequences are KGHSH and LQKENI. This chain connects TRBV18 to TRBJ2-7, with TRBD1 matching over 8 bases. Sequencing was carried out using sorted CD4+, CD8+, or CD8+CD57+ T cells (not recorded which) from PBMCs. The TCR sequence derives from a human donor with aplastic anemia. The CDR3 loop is CASSPSRDRLHEQYF. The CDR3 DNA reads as TGTGCCAGCTCACCGTCACGGGACAGGCTTCACGAGCAGTACTTC.